The 30 T cell receptor beta chains below all came from one sample that was sequenced in a study of PD-1 blockade in classical Hodgkin lymphoma. Every patient experienced relapse after autologous stem cell transplantation, and brentuximab vedotin exposure varied. The method was immunoSEQ multiplex PCR; TCRdb's version includes in-frame clones alone and lacks a portion of them. This sample has about 39,000 clones; approximately 69% occur once, and the top ten carry roughly 13%. Material: peripheral blood mononuclear cells (PBMCs), obtained before the second cycle of nivolumab. The source of these receptors is a human donor with classical Hodgkin lymphoma.

The chain carries TRBV6-1 and TRBJ1-2; 8 positions match TRBD1. The CDR3 has 12 residues. CDR1 MNHNS and CDR2 SASEGT come from the germline V gene. With V trimmed by 6 bases and J by 7 bases, 4 bases remained unmatched. The CDR3 is CASSRDRGGYTF. In DNA, the CDR3 is TGTGCCAGCAGCCGAGACAGGGGTGGCTACACCTTC.

This clone was found once. The chain links TRBV4-2 to TRBJ1-2; 7 nucleotides align to TRBD1. V trimming: 1 base; J trimming: 4 bases; junction bases outside the gene matches: 12. There are 17 residues in the CDR3. Germline CDR1 reads LGHNA; CDR2 reads YNFKEQ. The DNA for the CDR3 is TGTGCCAGCAGCCAAGCGACCCAGGGGGGCGAAGGCTATGGCTACACCTTC. Amino acid sequence: CASSQATQGGEGYGYTF.

The chain uses TRBV7-2 and TRBJ1-1; 8 nucleotides align to TRBD1. The CDR3 has 14 amino acids. Germline V gives CDR1 SGHTA, CDR2 FQGNSA. The J segment lost 6 bases and the V segment lost 2 bases, leaving 5 bases of the junction unmatched. This chain's CDR3 is CASSLQAGGSEAFF. The DNA for the CDR3 is TGTGCCAGCAGCTTACAGGCAGGGGGCTCTGAAGCTTTCTTT. The full variable domain, its missing parts supplied by reference TRBV7-2 and TRBJ1-1, is GAGVSQSPSNKVTEKGKDVELRCDPISGHTALYWYRQSLGQGLEFLIYFQGNSAPDKSGLPSDRFSAERTGGSVSTLTIQRTQQEDSAVYLCASSLQAGGSEAFFGQGTRLTVV.

The gene calls are TRBV7-9 and TRBJ2-7, with TRBD1 as a possible D gene (6 bases). Trimming took off 1 base at V and 1 base at J, with 8 bases between the two ends. This CDR3 is built from 14 residues. Germline lookup yields CDR1 SEHNR and CDR2 FQNEAQ (reference sequence). The CDR3, as DNA: TGTGCCAGCAGCTTAGTTCAGGGGTCCTACGAGCAGTACTTC. Its translation: CASSLVQGSYEQYF.

The chain is built from TRBV5-5 and TRBJ2-7; possibly TRBD1 or TRBD2 for D (5 bases each). Germline CDR1 SGHKS, CDR2 YYEKEE (reference sequence). The CDR3 covers 15 residues. Trimming stripped 0 bases from V and 4 bases from J, with 14 bases between. The CDR3 nucleotides are TGTGCCAGCAGCTTGGAGCCGGGACCAACATACGAGCAGTACTTC. Its protein product is CASSLEPGPTYEQYF.

The chain employs TRBV9 and TRBJ2-7; TRBD1 matches at 9 bases. The CDR3 is 17 amino acids. In germline, CDR1 is SGDLS, CDR2 YYNGEE. The ends lost 0 bases at V and 5 bases at J; junction bases unmatched: 12. CDR3 sequence (DNA): TGTGCCAGCAGCGTAGGGATGCCGGGACAGGGTCTCGACGAGCAGTACTTC. Its translation is CASSVGMPGQGLDEQYF.

The CDR3 sequence is CASSIQGAGANVLTF. DNA of the CDR3: TGTGCCAGCAGTATTCAGGGGGCCGGGGCCAACGTCCTGACTTTC. This rearrangement joins TRBV6-1 to TRBJ2-6; 8 bases align to TRBD1. Germline CDR1 and CDR2: MNHNS and SASEGT. Trimming removed 5 bases from V and 4 bases from J; junction bases left unmatched: 4. CDR3 length: 15 amino acids.

The genes are TRBV19 and TRBJ1-2, with TRBD1 as a possible D gene (5 bases). This CDR3 has 16 amino acids. The V and J ends lost 8 bases and 7 bases respectively, with 26 bases between them. Germline V gene lookup returns CDR1 LNHDA and CDR2 SQIVND (reference sequence). The DNA for the CDR3 is TGTGCCAGTTCACTCTACAACCGGCCTCAGGGACGTGGCTACACCTTC. Translated: CASSLYNRPQGRGYTF.

The chain has TRBV15 and TRBJ2-2, with unresolved D. This CDR3 region has 14 residues. CDR1 LNHNV and CDR2 YYDKDF come from the germline V gene (reference sequence). V gave up 0 bases and J gave up 5 bases, with 7 bases separating them. This chain's CDR3 is CATSRDQRTGELFF. CDR3 coding DNA: TGTGCCACCAGCAGAGATCAAAGAACCGGGGAGCTGTTTTTT.

This clone came up once. This rearrangement joins TRBV7-2 to TRBJ1-1, with 8 bases fitting TRBD1. Germline CDR1 reads SGHTA; CDR2 reads FQGNSA. V was clipped by 5 bases and J by 6 bases; unmatched bases: 8. The CDR3 extends over 14 amino acids. This CDR3 reads CASSPYRGKAEAFF. The CDR3 DNA reads as TGTGCCAGCAGCCCTTACAGGGGGAAAGCTGAAGCTTTCTTT.

The chain combines TRBV10-3 with TRBJ1-4; 11 nucleotides agree with TRBD1. From germline, CDR1 is ENHRY and CDR2 SYGVKD. With V trimmed by 4 bases and J by 8 bases, 0 bases remained unmatched. This CDR3 contains 13 residues. The CDR3 region is CAISGTGGEKLFF. CDR3 bases: TGTGCCATCAGTGGGACAGGGGGCGAAAAACTGTTTTTT.

In DNA, the CDR3 is TGTGCCAGCAGTGGCAGGTTAGGCGAGCAGTACTTC. It is translated as CASSGRLGEQYF. The V gene is TRBV2, the J gene TRBJ2-7; D not certain. The CDR3 spans 12 residues. The germline gives CDR1 SNHLY, CDR2 FYNNEI. Deletions cut 4 bases from V and 6 bases from J, with 10 bases between.

This chain uses TRBV28 with TRBJ1-2; a weak D match, TRBD1 (5 bases). The germline V gene encodes CDR1 MDHEN and CDR2 SYDVKM. Trimming removed 4 bases at V and 8 bases at J, with 20 bases between. This CDR3 comprises 15 residues. The CDR3 region has the DNA TGTGCCAGCAGTTCTTCCACAGGTCCGGCCATAGGCTACACCTTC. This translates into CASSSSTGPAIGYTF.

The chain uses TRBV6-5 and TRBJ1-6, with D perhaps TRBD1 (5 bases). From germline, CDR1 is MNHEY and CDR2 SVGAGI. This CDR3 is built from 14 residues. The ends were cut back, 0 bases at V and 7 bases at J, with 7 bases in the middle. DNA of the CDR3: TGTGCCAGCAGTTACTCCCGACAGAATTCACCCCTCCACTTT. This gives the protein CASSYSRQNSPLHF.

This rearrangement joins TRBV7-9 to TRBJ2-6, with D maybe TRBD2 (6 bases). Germline-derived CDR1 and CDR2 are SEHNR and FQNEAQ (reference sequence). V dropped 4 bases and J dropped 2 bases, with 9 bases sitting between them. CDR3 size: 15 residues. The CDR3 DNA sequence: TGTGCCAGCAGCTCTTGGGGGGCTGGGGCCAACGTCCTGACTTTC. It is translated as CASSSWGAGANVLTF.

This clone turned up a few times. The rearrangement uses TRBV27 and TRBJ2-3, with 9 bases aligning to TRBD2. Germline assignment: CDR1 MNHEY and CDR2 SMNVEV (reference sequence). V was pared by 4 bases and J by 8 bases, with 13 bases of the junction left unmatched. The CDR3 runs 16 residues. As DNA, the CDR3 is TGTGCCAGCAGTTCCATAGGACTAGCGCGGGGGGGTACGCAGTATTTT. Encoded protein: CASSSIGLARGGTQYF.

The rearrangement links TRBV19 to TRBJ2-2; D might be TRBD1 (6 bases). The CDR3 loop spans 15 amino acids. Trimming stripped 10 bases from V and 1 base from J, with 16 bases between. CDR1 and CDR2 (germline): LNHDA, SQIVND (reference sequence). Here the CDR3 reads CATKTGTKNTGELFF. The CDR3 DNA reads as TGTGCCACCAAGACCGGGACAAAGAACACCGGGGAGCTGTTTTTT.

The chain combines TRBV2 with TRBJ2-4, with D unresolved. The germline gives CDR1 SNHLY, CDR2 FYNNEI. CDR3 size: 15 residues. V was pared by 3 bases and J by 0 bases, with 9 bases between. CDR3: CASSDNRLAKNIQYF. The CDR3 DNA reads as TGTGCCAGCAGTGACAACAGACTAGCCAAAAACATTCAGTACTTC.

This clone was seen a few times. This chain joins TRBV6-5 and TRBJ1-1; 9 bases map to TRBD1. Germline lookup yields CDR1 MNHEY and CDR2 SVGAGI. The J segment lost 3 bases and the V segment lost 6 bases, leaving 5 bases of the junction unmatched. This CDR3 is built from 14 residues. Here the CDR3 DNA reads TGTGCCAGCAGGAACAGGGGGCAGGACACTGAAGCTTTCTTT. Amino acids: CASRNRGQDTEAFF.

The J gene is TRBJ1-2, the V gene TRBV28; 10 nucleotides match TRBD1. The CDR3 extends over 14 amino acids. V lost 5 bases to trimming and J lost 4 bases; unmatched junction nucleotides: 4. The germline CDR1 and CDR2 sequences are MDHEN and SYDVKM. The CDR3 loop reads CASSLTGGVYGYTF. Written as DNA, the CDR3 is TGTGCCAGCAGTCTGACAGGGGGCGTCTATGGCTACACCTTC.

The chain has TRBV2 and TRBJ2-7; D may be TRBD1 or TRBD2 (5 bases each). The CDR3 has 12 amino acids. The germline V gene encodes CDR1 SNHLY and CDR2 FYNNEI. V gave up 11 bases and J gave up 0 bases, with 11 bases separating them. The CDR3 nucleotides are TGTGCCGGGGGACGCCGCTCCTACGAGCAGTACTTC. This sequence encodes CAGGRRSYEQYF.

This chain links TRBV7-9 with TRBJ2-3; TRBD2 might be the D (5 bases). CDR1 is SEHNR, CDR2 FQNEAQ, per germline (reference sequence). This CDR3 contains 16 residues. V was pared by 3 bases and J by 4 bases, with 17 bases between. For the CDR3, the DNA is TGTGCCAGCAGCTTGAATTCTGGAGGACGGCCAGATACGCAGTATTTT. It yields the protein CASSLNSGGRPDTQYF.

This clone occurred once. The genes are TRBV30 and TRBJ2-1, with TRBD2 as a possible D gene (5 bases). There are 14 residues in the CDR3. The V end was cut by 1 base, the J end by 3 bases, with 10 bases between. In germline, CDR1 is GTSNPN, CDR2 SVGIG (reference sequence). As DNA, the CDR3 is TGTGCCTGGAGTGAAGTCGGGGACTACAATGAGCAGTTCTTC. Translating it yields CAWSEVGDYNEQFF.

V gene TRBV7-9 combines with J gene TRBJ1-2, with unresolved D. V was cut by 1 base and J by 4 bases, with 7 bases left in between. Germline V gene data show CDR1 as SEHNR and CDR2 as FQNEAQ (reference sequence). There are 13 residues in the CDR3. The CDR3: CASSLEIRYGYTF. The CDR3, as DNA: TGTGCCAGCAGCTTAGAGATACGCTATGGCTACACCTTC.

The table lists this clone with a count of one. The rearrangement links TRBV5-1 to TRBJ2-7, with D maybe TRBD2 (5 bases). From germline, CDR1 is SGHRS and CDR2 YFSETQ. The V and J ends lost 4 bases and 5 bases respectively, with 10 bases between them. There are 12 residues in the CDR3. The CDR3 protein is CASSRTLDEQYF. Written as DNA, the CDR3 is TGCGCCAGCAGCCGGACTTTAGACGAGCAGTACTTC.

V usage is TRBV9 and J usage is TRBJ2-3; D is unresolved. CDR1 SGDLS and CDR2 YYNGEE come from the germline V gene. V gave up 3 bases and J gave up 4 bases, with 12 bases separating them. The CDR3 is 14 amino acids. CDR3 nucleotide sequence: TGTGCCAGCAGCGCTGGACCTCGCCCAGATACGCAGTATTTT. The encoded protein is CASSAGPRPDTQYF.

The V and J genes are TRBV11-2 and TRBJ2-1; D is undetermined. The CDR3 has 13 amino acids. CDR1 SGHAT and CDR2 FQNNGV come from the germline V gene. V lost 2 bases, J lost 6 bases, and 8 bases lay in between. CDR3 sequence reads: CASSLLTSNEQFF. For the CDR3, the DNA is TGTGCCAGCAGCTTATTAACGTCCAATGAGCAGTTCTTC.

DNA of the CDR3: TGTGCCAGCAGCAAGGGACTAGCGGGGGGCGGCGAGCAGTTCTTC. Protein product: CASSKGLAGGGEQFF. This chain links TRBV11-3 with TRBJ2-1; 15 nucleotides match TRBD2. Germline values: CDR1 SGHNT, CDR2 YENEEA. The CDR3 consists of 15 residues. V dropped 5 bases and J dropped 10; count of bases not matched to a gene: 6.

The rearrangement uses TRBV7-8 and TRBJ2-7, with D unresolved. Germline CDR1 is SGHVS and CDR2 is FQNEAQ. The V gene lost 5 bases and the J gene lost 0 bases, with 11 bases spanning the gap. This CDR3 contains 14 residues. The CDR3 region is CASSPYPGSYEQYF. CDR3 nucleotides: TGTGCCAGCAGCCCCTACCCCGGCTCCTACGAGCAGTACTTC.

This clone was recorded a few times. The genes are TRBV23-1 and TRBJ2-5, with 11 bases identical to TRBD1. TRBV23-1 is classed as an ORF, of uncertain function. V lost 3 bases and J lost 5; bases outside the gene matches: 8. This CDR3 contains 16 residues. CDR3 bases: TGCGCCAGCAGTCAGGGACAGGGGGTTCTTGGGGAGACCCAGTACTTC. It specifies CASSQGQGVLGETQYF.